These 26 T cell receptor beta chains originate from one sample sequenced in a study of blood T cell repertoires in COVID-19. Libraries were prepared by immunoSEQ multiplex PCR; TCRdb keeps only in-frame clonotypes and omits some of them. The sample holds about 280,000 clones, 89% seen once. The sample taken for sequencing was peripheral blood. All receptors derive from a woman aged 25 to 45 with COVID-19, enrolled during active disease.

V is TRBV7-9 and J is TRBJ1-1; TRBD1 matches 8 bases. CDR1 and CDR2 from the germline V gene are SEHNR and FQNEAQ (reference sequence). V lost 4 bases, J lost 10 bases, and 14 bases stayed unmatched. CDR3 length: 15 residues. The CDR3 loop is CASSSDRGPEPGAFF. In nucleotides, the CDR3 is TGTGCCAGCAGCTCCGACAGGGGCCCAGAACCGGGAGCTTTCTTT.

V gene TRBV5-6 combines with J gene TRBJ1-5, with unresolved D. The CDR3 consists of 14 residues. Trimming removed 1 base from V and 7 bases from J, with 12 bases in between. The germline gives CDR1 SGHDT, CDR2 YYEEEE. The CDR3: CASSLRRRGQPQHF. The CDR3 DNA reads as TGTGCCAGCAGCTTGAGGCGCCGGGGACAGCCCCAGCATTTT.

J is TRBJ1-1 and V is TRBV23-1; no clear D gene. TRBV23-1 is noted as an ORF with a role that remains uncertain. The germline V and J ends were trimmed by 8 bases and 1 base, with 11 bases remaining between them. This CDR3 is built from 13 residues. This chain's CDR3 is CASRKQPNTEAFF. CDR3 sequence (DNA): TGCGCCAGCCGAAAGCAACCGAACACTGAAGCTTTCTTT.

This sequence joins TRBV7-6 and TRBJ1-2, with D unresolved. This CDR3 is 18 amino acids long. Germline CDR1 SGHVS, CDR2 FNYEAQ. V lost 0 bases and J lost 0, with 17 bases in between. CDR3 coding DNA: TGTGCCAGCAGCTTAGCTCCGGGTAGTCGAAATTCTAACTATGGCTACACCTTC. Its protein product is CASSLAPGSRNSNYGYTF.

The CDR3: CASSLLPSGDNEQFF. Written as DNA, the CDR3 is TGCGCCAGCAGCTTGCTGCCTAGCGGAGACAATGAGCAGTTCTTC. V and J are TRBV5-1 and TRBJ2-1; 7 nucleotides line up with TRBD2. CDR1 is SGHRS and CDR2 is YFSETQ in the germline V gene. V was pared by 1 base and J by 5 bases, with 6 bases of the junction left unmatched. There are 15 residues in the CDR3.

The chain has TRBV28 and TRBJ1-2, with 7 bases that match TRBD1. From germline, CDR1 is MDHEN and CDR2 SYDVKM. V was pared by 8 bases and J by 4 bases, with 10 bases of the junction left unmatched. The CDR3 is made up of 14 amino acids. The CDR3 protein is CASHTGAGTYGYTF. The CDR3 coding sequence is TGTGCCAGCCACACAGGGGCGGGCACCTATGGCTACACCTTC.

The chain is built from TRBV7-9 and TRBJ1-2, with TRBD1 as a possible D gene (6 bases). V was cut by 2 bases and J by 8 bases, with 15 bases left in between. CDR3 size: 14 residues. Germline V CDR1 and CDR2: SEHNR, FQNEAQ (reference sequence). The CDR3: CASSLTGTNNGYTF. CDR3 sequence (DNA): TGTGCCAGCAGCTTAACCGGGACAAACAACGGCTACACCTTC.

The chain uses TRBV29-1 and TRBJ2-3, with D unresolved. The CDR3 extends over 12 amino acids. CDR1 SQVTM and CDR2 ANQGSEA come from the germline V gene. V gave up 7 bases and J gave up 2 bases, with 10 bases separating them. The CDR3 region has the DNA TGCAGCGCCGATGGCCCCACAGATACGCAGTATTTT. Translated: CSADGPTDTQYF.

The chain combines TRBV19 with TRBJ1-2, with D possibly TRBD1 on 6 matching bases. The ends were cut back, 1 base at V and 3 bases at J, with 9 bases in the middle. The CDR3 totals 14 residues. Germline CDR1 LNHDA, CDR2 SQIVND (reference sequence). This chain's CDR3 is CASSIGHRDYGYTF. CDR3 in DNA: TGTGCCAGTAGTATAGGACACAGGGACTATGGCTACACCTTC.

The chain combines TRBV3-1 (or the pseudogene TRBV3-2) with TRBJ2-2; perhaps TRBD1 as D (6 bases). Germline lookup yields CDR1 LGHDT and CDR2 YNNKEL (reference sequence). The CDR3 has 14 amino acids. The V gene lost 4 bases and the J gene lost 4 bases, with 10 bases spanning the gap. CDR3 coding DNA: TGTGCCAGCAGCCCAGGGGTCTTCACCGGGGAGCTGTTTTTT. Amino acids: CASSPGVFTGELFF.

V usage is TRBV19 and J usage is TRBJ2-3; 12 bases map to TRBD2. The germline CDR1 and CDR2 sequences are LNHDA and SQIVND (reference sequence). Trimming cost V 3 bases and J 0 bases; bases outside gene matches: 1. The CDR3 length is 16 residues. CDR3 region: CASSIGLAGSTDTQYF. CDR3 coding DNA: TGTGCCAGTAGTATCGGACTAGCGGGGAGCACAGATACGCAGTATTTT.

This chain links TRBV24-1 with TRBJ1-2, with 9 positions matching TRBD1. Germline CDR1 and CDR2: KGHDR and SFDVKD. Trimming removed 3 bases from V and 8 bases from J; junction bases left unmatched: 12. CDR3 length: 16 residues. As DNA, the CDR3 is TGTGCCACCAGTGATCGTCCCGGGACAGGGTTGAAAGGCTACACCTTC. It specifies CATSDRPGTGLKGYTF.

The J gene is TRBJ1-2, the V gene TRBV24-1, with D perhaps TRBD1 (6 bases). Trimming took off 9 bases at V and 4 bases at J, with 14 bases between the two ends. The germline gives CDR1 KGHDR, CDR2 SFDVKD. The CDR3 is 13 amino acids. The CDR3 sequence: CATLDSFFYGYTF. Here the CDR3 DNA reads TGTGCCACCCTGGACAGTTTCTTCTATGGCTACACCTTC.

The chain is built from TRBV18 and TRBJ2-7; 8 nucleotides match TRBD1. Trimming took 4 bases from V and 3 from J; bases not matched to a gene: 8. The germline V gene has CDR1 KGHSH and CDR2 LQKENI. The CDR3 spans 15 residues. The CDR3 region is CASSLDRGLFYEQYF. In nucleotides, the CDR3 is TGTGCCAGCTCACTAGACAGGGGACTCTTCTACGAGCAGTACTTC. Using reference TRBV18 and TRBJ2-7 for the parts outside the CDR3, the full variable domain is NAGVMQNPRHLVRRRGQEARLRCSPMKGHSHVYWYRQLPEEGLKFMVYLQKENIIDESGMPKERFSAEFPKEGPSILRIQQVVRGDSAAYFCASSLDRGLFYEQYFGPGTRLTVT.

The chain employs TRBV10-1 and TRBJ2-3, with 9 nucleotides matching TRBD1. Germline V gene lookup returns CDR1 WNHNN and CDR2 SYGVQD (reference sequence). V lost 5 bases to trimming and J lost 2 bases; unmatched junction nucleotides: 5. CDR3 length: 15 amino acids. The CDR3 protein is CASSPGTGLTDTQYF. The CDR3 DNA reads TGCGCCAGCAGTCCCGGGACAGGGCTCACAGATACGCAGTATTTT.

V and J are TRBV14 and TRBJ2-7; 7 nucleotides agree with TRBD2. Germline-derived CDR1 and CDR2 are SGHDN and FVKESK. The CDR3 runs to 15 residues. V gave up 2 bases and J gave up 0 bases; unmatched junction bases: 4. Written as DNA, the CDR3 is TGTGCCAGCAGCCAATTCGCTAGCGGCTCCTACGAGCAGTACTTC. This gives the protein CASSQFASGSYEQYF. The full variable domain, completed using reference TRBV14 and TRBJ2-7, is EAGVTQFPSHSVIEKGQTVTLRCDPISGHDNLYWYRRVMGKEIKFLLHFVKESKQDESGMPNNRFLAERTGGTYSTLKVQPAELEDSGVYFCASSQFASGSYEQYFGPGTRLTVT.

The chain couples TRBV28 to TRBJ1-2, with 8 bases that match TRBD1. Trimming took 3 bases from V and 8 from J; bases not matched to a gene: 5. This CDR3 contains 13 residues. Germline CDR1 is MDHEN and CDR2 is SYDVKM. CDR3 bases: TGTGCCAGCAGTTTCGGACAGGGTGGAGGCTACACCTTC. Translated: CASSFGQGGGYTF.

This rearrangement joins TRBV6-1 to TRBJ1-2, with D maybe TRBD1 (5 bases). This CDR3 is built from 13 residues. V lost 2 bases, J lost 6 bases, and 10 bases lay in between. Germline-derived CDR1 and CDR2 are MNHNS and SASEGT. The chain's CDR3 is CASSEWGVDGYTF. The DNA of the CDR3 is TGTGCCAGCAGTGAATGGGGGGTGGATGGCTACACCTTC.

The chain uses TRBV5-1 and TRBJ2-3, with 12 bases fitting TRBD2. With 7 bases clipped from V and 2 bases from J, the junction kept 8 bases outside the gene matches. This CDR3 has 16 residues. Germline V gene sequence: CDR1 SGHRS, CDR2 YFSETQ. CDR3: CASRSRTSGVTDTQYF. CDR3 bases: TGCGCCAGCCGATCTAGGACTAGCGGGGTCACAGATACGCAGTATTTT.

The chain recombines TRBV7-9 with TRBJ1-4; D ambiguous. Germline V gives CDR1 SEHNR, CDR2 FQNEAQ (reference sequence). The CDR3 runs 15 residues. Trimming cost V 1 base and J 5 bases, with 11 bases left between them. CDR3 residues: CASSLVGSRNEKLFF. For the CDR3, the DNA is TGTGCCAGCAGCTTAGTGGGCAGCCGAAATGAAAAACTGTTTTTT.

The chain is built from TRBV28 and TRBJ2-7, with 11 bases fitting TRBD1. V lost 4 bases, J lost 2 bases, and 10 bases stayed unmatched. Germline V gene sequence: CDR1 MDHEN, CDR2 SYDVKM. The CDR3 spans 17 residues. CDR3 in DNA: TGTGCCAGCAGTTCCCCGGGGACAGGGGGTTCCCCCTACGAGCAGTACTTC. Protein product: CASSSPGTGGSPYEQYF.

The V call is TRBV5-4, the J call TRBJ1-1; D gene uncertain. The V and J ends lost 10 bases and 2 bases respectively, with 12 bases between them. This CDR3 spans 12 amino acids. CDR1 is SGHNT, CDR2 YYREEE, per germline (reference sequence). CDR3 residues: CAGIAENTEAFF. DNA for the CDR3: TGTGCCGGAATAGCTGAAAACACTGAAGCTTTCTTT.

This chain connects TRBV4-1 to TRBJ2-7, with 9 bases lining up with TRBD1. V lost 5 bases to trimming and J lost 2 bases; unmatched junction nucleotides: 4. CDR1 MGHRA and CDR2 YSYEKL come from the germline V gene. CDR3 length equals 14 residues. The CDR3 coding sequence is TGCGCCAGCAGCGTCCGGGACAGGGCCTACGAGCAGTACTTC. It yields the protein CASSVRDRAYEQYF.

The chain links TRBV5-1 to TRBJ2-5; D unclear. The CDR3 has 13 amino acids. Trimming took 0 bases from V and 4 from J, leaving 7 bases between them. The germline CDR1 and CDR2 sequences are SGHRS and YFSETQ. The CDR3 DNA reads as TGCGCCAGCAGCTTGGTAGTGTCAGAGACCCAGTACTTC. Encoded protein: CASSLVVSETQYF. Variable domain in full (rest from reference TRBV5-1 and TRBJ2-5): KAGVTQTPRYLIKTRGQQVTLSCSPISGHRSVSWYQQTPGQGLQFLFEYFSETQRNKGNFPGRFSGRQFSNSRSEMNVSTLELGDSALYLCASSLVVSETQYFGPGTRLLVL.

The V call is TRBV18, the J call TRBJ1-1; D call uncertain. Germline loops: CDR1 KGHSH, CDR2 LQKENI. Trimming removed 3 bases from V and 3 bases from J, with 11 bases in between. The CDR3 is made up of 14 amino acids. CDR3 protein: CASSPTDKDTEAFF. For the CDR3, the DNA is TGTGCCAGCTCACCTACAGACAAGGACACTGAAGCTTTCTTT. Filled out from reference TRBV18 and TRBJ1-1, the complete variable domain reads NAGVMQNPRHLVRRRGQEARLRCSPMKGHSHVYWYRQLPEEGLKFMVYLQKENIIDESGMPKERFSAEFPKEGPSILRIQQVVRGDSAAYFCASSPTDKDTEAFFGQGTRLTVV.

This chain links TRBV6-5 with TRBJ1-3; 7 bases line up with TRBD1. The trim removed 2 bases at V and 3 bases at J, leaving 4 bases unmatched. CDR1 and CDR2 (germline): MNHEY, SVGAGI. This CDR3 is built from 15 residues. The CDR3 DNA reads as TGTGCCAGCAGTTACAGGCAGGGGGATGGAAACACCATATATTTT. This gives the protein CASSYRQGDGNTIYF.